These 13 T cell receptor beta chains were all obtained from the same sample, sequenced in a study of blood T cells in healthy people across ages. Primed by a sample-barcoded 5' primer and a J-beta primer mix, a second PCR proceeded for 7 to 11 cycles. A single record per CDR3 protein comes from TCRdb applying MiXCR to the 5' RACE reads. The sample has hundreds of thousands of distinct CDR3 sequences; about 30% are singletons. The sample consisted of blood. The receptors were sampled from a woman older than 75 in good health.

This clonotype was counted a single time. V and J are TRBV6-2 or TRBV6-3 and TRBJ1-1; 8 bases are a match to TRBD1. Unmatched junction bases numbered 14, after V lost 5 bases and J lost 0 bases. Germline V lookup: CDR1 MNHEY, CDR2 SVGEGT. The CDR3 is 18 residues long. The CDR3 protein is CASSAPVGTGIMNTEAFF. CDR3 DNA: TGTGCCAGCAGTGCCCCTGTAGGGACAGGTATCATGAACACTGAAGCTTTCTTT.

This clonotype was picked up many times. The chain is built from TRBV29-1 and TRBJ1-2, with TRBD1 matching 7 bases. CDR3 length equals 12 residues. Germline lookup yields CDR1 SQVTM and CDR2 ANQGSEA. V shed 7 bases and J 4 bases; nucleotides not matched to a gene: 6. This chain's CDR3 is CSGEQGSYGYTF. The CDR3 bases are TGCAGCGGCGAACAGGGGTCCTATGGCTACACCTTC.

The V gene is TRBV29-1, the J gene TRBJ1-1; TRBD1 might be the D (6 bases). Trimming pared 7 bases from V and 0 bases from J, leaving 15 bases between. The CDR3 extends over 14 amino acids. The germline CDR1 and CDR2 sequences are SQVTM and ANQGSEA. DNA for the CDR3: TGCAGCGCTAGGGGGAAGGATTTGAACACTGAAGCTTTCTTT. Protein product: CSARGKDLNTEAFF.

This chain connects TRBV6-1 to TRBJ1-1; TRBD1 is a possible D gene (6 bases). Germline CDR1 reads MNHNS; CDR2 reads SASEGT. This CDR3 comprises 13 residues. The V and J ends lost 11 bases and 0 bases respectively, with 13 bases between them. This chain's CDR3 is CAGQPILNTEAFF. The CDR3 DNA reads TGTGCCGGACAGCCTATTTTGAACACTGAAGCTTTCTTT.

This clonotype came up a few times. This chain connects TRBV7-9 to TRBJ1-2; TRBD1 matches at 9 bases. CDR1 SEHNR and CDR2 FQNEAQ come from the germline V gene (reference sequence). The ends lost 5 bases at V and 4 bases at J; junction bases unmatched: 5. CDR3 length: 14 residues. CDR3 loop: CASSPRTGAYGYTF. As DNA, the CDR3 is TGTGCCAGCAGCCCTAGGACAGGGGCCTATGGCTACACCTTC. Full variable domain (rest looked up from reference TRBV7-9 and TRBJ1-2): DTGVSQNPRHKITKRGQNVTFRCDPISEHNRLYWYRQTLGQGPEFLTYFQNEAQLEKSRLLSDRFSAERPKGSFSTLEIQRTEQGDSAMYLCASSPRTGAYGYTFGSGTRLTVV.

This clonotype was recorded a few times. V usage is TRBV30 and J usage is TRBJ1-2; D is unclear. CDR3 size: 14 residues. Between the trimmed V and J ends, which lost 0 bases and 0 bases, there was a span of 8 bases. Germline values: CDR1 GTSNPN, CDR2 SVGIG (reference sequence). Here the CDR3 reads CAWSVALANYGYTF. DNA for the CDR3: TGTGCCTGGAGTGTAGCCCTTGCTAACTATGGCTACACCTTC.

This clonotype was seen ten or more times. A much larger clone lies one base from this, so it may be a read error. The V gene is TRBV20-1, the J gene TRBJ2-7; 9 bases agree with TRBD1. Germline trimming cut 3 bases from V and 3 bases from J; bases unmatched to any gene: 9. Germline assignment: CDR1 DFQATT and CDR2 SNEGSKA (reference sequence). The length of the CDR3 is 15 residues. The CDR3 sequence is CSASMIQGAGYEQYF. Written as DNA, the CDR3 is TGCAGTGCTAGTATGATACAGGGGGCTGGCTACGAGCAGTACTTC.

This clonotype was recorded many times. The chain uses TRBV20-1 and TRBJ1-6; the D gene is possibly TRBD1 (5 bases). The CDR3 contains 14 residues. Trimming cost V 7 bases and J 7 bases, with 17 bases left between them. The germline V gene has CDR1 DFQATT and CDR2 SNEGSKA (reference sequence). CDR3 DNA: TGCAGTGTTACGGCCGGGGGGTCGAATTCACCCCTCCACTTT. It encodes CSVTAGGSNSPLHF.

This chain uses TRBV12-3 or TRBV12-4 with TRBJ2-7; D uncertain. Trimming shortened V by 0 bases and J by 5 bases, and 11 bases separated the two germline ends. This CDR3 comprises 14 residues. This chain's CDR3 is CASSLAGPTHEQYF. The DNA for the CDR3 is TGTGCCAGCAGTTTAGCGGGTCCGACCCACGAGCAGTACTTC.

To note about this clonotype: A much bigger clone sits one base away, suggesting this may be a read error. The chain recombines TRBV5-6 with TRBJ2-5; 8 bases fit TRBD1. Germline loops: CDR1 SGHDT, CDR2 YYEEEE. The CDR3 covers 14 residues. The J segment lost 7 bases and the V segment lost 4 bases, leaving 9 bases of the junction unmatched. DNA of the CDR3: TGTGCCAGCAGCCTGGACAGGGTCAAAGGGACCCAGTACTTC. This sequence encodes CASSLDRVKGTQYF. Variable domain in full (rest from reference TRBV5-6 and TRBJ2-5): DAGVTQSPTHLIKTRGQQVTLRCSPKSGHDTVSWYQQALGQGPQFIFQYYEEEERQRGNFPDRFSGHQFPNYSSELNVNALLLGDSALYLCASSLDRVKGTQYFGPGTRLLVL.

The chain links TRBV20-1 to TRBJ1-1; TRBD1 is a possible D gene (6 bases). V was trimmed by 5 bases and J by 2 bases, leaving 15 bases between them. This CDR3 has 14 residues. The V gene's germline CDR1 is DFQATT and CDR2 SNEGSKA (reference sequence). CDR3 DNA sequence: TGCAGTGCTGGTCCGGGACACCTAAACACTGAAGCTTTCTTT. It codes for CSAGPGHLNTEAFF.

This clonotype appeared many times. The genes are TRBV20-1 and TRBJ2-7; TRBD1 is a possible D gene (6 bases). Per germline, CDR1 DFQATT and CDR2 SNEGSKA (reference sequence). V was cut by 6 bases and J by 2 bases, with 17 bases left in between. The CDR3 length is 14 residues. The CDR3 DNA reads TGCAGTGCCAAACAGGGATGGGGTGCCTACGAGCAGTACTTC. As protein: CSAKQGWGAYEQYF.

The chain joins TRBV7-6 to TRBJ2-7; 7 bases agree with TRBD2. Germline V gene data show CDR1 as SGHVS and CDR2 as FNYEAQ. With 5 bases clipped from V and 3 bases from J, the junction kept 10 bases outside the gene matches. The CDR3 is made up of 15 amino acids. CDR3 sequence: CASSPQAGPDYEQYF. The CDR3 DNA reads TGTGCCAGCAGCCCCCAAGCGGGGCCCGACTACGAGCAGTACTTC.